These T cell receptor beta chains were read from a single sample in a study of blood T cell repertoires in COVID-19. Assay used: immunoSEQ multiplex PCR; TCRdb lists only in-frame clones, some missing. The sample includes 200,000 to 300,000 clones, around nine tenths of them seen just once. The specimen sequenced was peripheral blood. The receptors were sampled from a woman aged 70-85 years with active or convalescent COVID-19. Both conserved end residues are part of each CDR3. A D gene is named only where the DNA matches it firmly. Clone size is not always given. Where it is, it says once, few, many or a class for expanded clones.

13,TRBJ1-1,.,TRBV11-2,.,CASSLDRGTEAFF,TGTGCCAGCAGCTTAGATAGGGGGACTGAAGCTTTCTTT
13,TRBJ1-5,.,TRBV6-5,.,CASSLRGNQPQHF,TGTGCCAGCAGTCTCAGGGGAAATCAGCCCCAGCATTTT
13,TRBJ1-1,.,TRBV19,.,CASMAGVNTEAFF,TGTGCCAGTATGGCAGGGGTGAACACTGAAGCTTTCTTT
12,TRBJ1-2,.,TRBV13,.,CASSLGRYGYTF,TGTGCCAGCAGCTTAGGGAGGTATGGCTACACCTTC
14,TRBJ1-5,few,TRBV2,TRBD1,CASTGQEGSQPQHF,TGTGCCAGCACCGGACAGGAGGGAAGTCAGCCCCAGCATTTT
11,TRBJ1-1,.,TRBV12-3/TRBV12-4,.,CASRQGTEAFF,TGTGCCAGCAGACAGGGAACTGAAGCTTTCTTT
15,TRBJ2-7,.,TRBV28,TRBD1,CASSLGGTGDHEQYF,TGTGCCAGCAGTTTAGGAGGGACAGGGGACCACGAGCAGTACTTC
13,TRBJ2-1,.,TRBV4-2,.,CASSQEGGNEQFF,TGTGCCAGCAGCCAAGAGGGGGGAAATGAGCAGTTCTTC
18,TRBJ2-1,.,TRBV9,TRBD2,CASSVSLSGGASYNEQFF,TGTGCCAGCAGCGTTAGTTTAAGCGGGGGGGCCTCCTACAATGAGCAGTTCTTC
14,TRBJ1-4,.,TRBV6-2/TRBV6-3,.,CASSSPATNEKLFF,TGTGCCAGCAGTTCCCCTGCAACTAATGAAAAACTGTTTTTT
15,TRBJ1-3,.,TRBV5-1,TRBD1,CASSLGTDSGNTIYF,TGCGCCAGCAGCCTTGGGACAGACTCTGGAAACACCATATATTTT